This T cell receptor (beta chain) came from a study of CD8 T cells in ankylosing spondylitis. Overall study results and limits: Blood from ankylosing spondylitis patients appeared to carry a characteristic eight-variant TCR beta motif. The study looked at matched synovial fluid samples from ankylosing spondylitis patients. Disease-linked clones were reported to be significantly enriched there.

TCRdb used MiXCR to reprocess the 5' RACE reads, holding one entry per CDR3 protein. Of over 400,000 distinct CDR3 sequences listed, roughly a quarter are singletons. The CDR3 length is 13 residues. Germline V gene lookup returns CDR1 KGHSH and CDR2 LQKENI. Deletions cut 2 bases from V and 6 bases from J, with 9 bases between. For this clonotype: The antigen remains undetermined.

The TCR was taken from a male donor with ankylosing spondylitis. The source material was blood, either unsorted or a sorted T cell fraction (not recorded which). The genes are TRBV18 and TRBJ2-3, with D perhaps TRBD2 (6 bases). The CDR3 reads CASSPGAGDTQYF. The DNA of the CDR3 is TGTGCCAGCTCACCAGGGGCGGGGGATACGCAGTATTTT.